The following is a T cell receptor beta chain sequence with its context. Primers included in the PCR were 60 Vbeta and 13 Jbeta primers. Sequencing was performed with immunoSEQ multiplex PCR; in TCRdb, only in-frame clones are kept and a portion is missing. The profile shows about 220,000 clones, 80% to 85% of them singletons. The data belong to a study of cytomegalovirus exposure and HLA in healthy donors. V shed 5 bases and J 0 bases; nucleotides not matched to a gene: 3. The germline V gene encodes CDR1 MNHEY and CDR2 SMNVEV (reference sequence). CDR3 size: 14 residues. This sequence joins TRBV27 and TRBJ1-1; 7 bases are shared with TRBD1. The sequenced sample consisted of PBMCs. The TCR sequence derives from a boy between 2 and 10 years old in good health and CMV-seronegative. CDR3 in amino acids: CASSHRGLNTEAFF. CDR3 in DNA: TGTGCCAGCAGTCACAGGGGACTGAACACTGAAGCTTTCTTT.